This T cell receptor beta chain comes out of a study of PD-1 blockade in classical Hodgkin lymphoma. At the level of the study: The nivolumab dose that patients received was 3 mg/kg, given intravenously every 2 weeks.

This table comes from immunoSEQ multiplex PCR, and its TCRdb copy is limited to in-frame clones, with some not included. The repertoire includes around 25,000 clones, approximately 80% of them detected once, and around a fifth sits in the top ten. Time point noted: cycle 4 day 1 (C4D1), after five to seven weeks of nivolumab. Brentuximab vedotin exposure varied, and every patient relapsed after autologous stem cell transplantation. From germline, CDR1 is MNHNY and CDR2 SVGAGI (reference sequence). The CDR3 has 15 residues. V shed 2 bases and J shed 0 bases, with 9 bases lying between them. Findings and caveats of the study: Possible causes of repertoire differences, disease activity or prior therapy, remain undefined. A significant rise in TCR diversity by C4D1 was seen for CD4+ but not CD8+ cells. Diminished baseline TCR diversity has been reported in newly diagnosed patients relative to healthy donors.

On this clone: Its antigen is unidentified.

The chain uses TRBV6-6 and TRBJ2-3; TRBD2 is a possible D gene (6 bases). This sample comprised peripheral blood mononuclear cells (PBMCs), obtained before the fourth cycle of nivolumab. This receptor was identified in a human donor with classical Hodgkin lymphoma. The CDR3 region has the DNA TGTGCCAGCAGTTACGGGGGGTCAAGCACAGATACGCAGTATTTT. Translating it yields CASSYGGSSTDTQYF.